This TCR beta chain originates from a study of blood T cell repertoires in COVID-19. Study-wide background: In each case, the material was cDNA or gDNA derived from T cells, B-cell-depleted T cells, or PBMCs.

The CDR3 runs to 13 residues. V was cut by 7 bases and J by 5 bases, with 17 bases left in between. CDR1 is SQVTM, CDR2 ANQGSEA, per germline. The authors' processing: Estimates of nucleated cell counts were drawn from the amplification of reference gene primers. Data came from immunoSEQ multiplex PCR; TCRdb stores just in-frame clones and leaves some out. The DNA gave D and trimming, while V, J and clone size come from that table. Here the sample spans some 29,000 clones, 84% being singletons. What was sequenced was peripheral blood. This TCR was recovered from an older man with active COVID-19. The chain carries TRBV29-1 and TRBJ1-1; D is undetermined. This chain's CDR3 is CSGRILAATEAFF. In nucleotides, the CDR3 is TGCAGCGGACGGATCCTTGCGGCTACTGAAGCTTTCTTT.